The T cell receptor beta chain under discussion was sequenced for a study of PD-L1 blockade in urothelial cancer. Across the study: About 85% of the roughly 29 patients were men whose urothelial cancer was bladder-origin. Specimens of blood held a median count of about 150,000 T cells.

The protocol was immunoSEQ multiplex PCR, while the TCRdb copy is restricted to in-frame clones and leaves out a portion. This sample has 50,000 to 55,000 clones, with roughly 84% found just once. Details on this clone: Its antigen remains unidentified.

Regarding time point: pretreatment peripheral blood. Study outcomes and limitations: Enhanced expansion of tumor-associated blood clones at 3 weeks characterized durable-benefit patients. Pretreatment TCR clonality in blood, when below the median, was predictive of better survival.

The sequence came from a man aged 50 to 60 with urothelial cancer. The starting material was PBMCs, obtained around atezolizumab (anti-PD-L1) treatment.

Here the CDR3 reads CASSPVGGTPTDTQYF. DNA for the CDR3: TGTGCCAGCAGCCCCGTGGGAGGGACACCCACAGATACGCAGTATTTT. This chain links TRBV7-9 with TRBJ2-3, with TRBD2 as a possible D gene (7 bases). The CDR3 consists of 16 residues. Germline CDR1 reads SEHNR; CDR2 reads FQNEAQ (reference sequence). V lost 5 bases and J lost 2, with 17 bases in between.